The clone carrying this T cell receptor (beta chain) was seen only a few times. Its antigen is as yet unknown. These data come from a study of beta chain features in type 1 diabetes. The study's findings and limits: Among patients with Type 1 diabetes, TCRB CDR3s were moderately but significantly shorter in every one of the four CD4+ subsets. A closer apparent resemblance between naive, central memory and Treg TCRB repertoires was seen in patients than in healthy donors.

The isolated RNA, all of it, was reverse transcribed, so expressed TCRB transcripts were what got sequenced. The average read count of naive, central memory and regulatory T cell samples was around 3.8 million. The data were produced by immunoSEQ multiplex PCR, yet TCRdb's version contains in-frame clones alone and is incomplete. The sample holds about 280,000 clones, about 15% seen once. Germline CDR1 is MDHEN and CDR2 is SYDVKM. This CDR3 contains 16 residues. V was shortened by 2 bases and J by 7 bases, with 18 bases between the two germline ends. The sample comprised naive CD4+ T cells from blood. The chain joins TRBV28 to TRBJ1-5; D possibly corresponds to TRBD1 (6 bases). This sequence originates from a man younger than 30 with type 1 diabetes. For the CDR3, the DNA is TGTGCCAGCAGTTTAGGTAACAGGGTCGGAAGGCAGCCCCAGCATTTT. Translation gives CASSLGNRVGRQPQHF.